The following is a T cell receptor (beta chain) sequence with its context. Its target is not known. Each CDR3 protein gets one entry after TCRdb re-called the 5' RACE reads with MiXCR. The sample has more than 300,000 distinct CDR3 sequences, around 10% seen once. This sample is part of a study of T cells after yellow fever vaccination. On the study more broadly: Some fractions had low cell numbers, and these were prepared with SMART-Seq v4 Ultra Low Input. General study points: Post-booster reappearance was seen for most primary-vaccination clones (about 96% CD4, around 90% CD8).

V was shortened by 4 bases and J by 3 bases, with 15 bases between the two germline ends. Per germline, CDR1 MGHRA and CDR2 YSYEKL. The CDR3 extends over 15 amino acids. This TCR came from a man aged 18-30 years who received the YFV17D yellow fever vaccine. The sample was CD4+ T cells sorted from PBMCs, taken 45 days after the yellow fever booster vaccination. This rearrangement joins TRBV4-1 to TRBJ1-2; no reliable D call. CDR3 protein: CASSLDEGRDYGYTF. The CDR3 region has the DNA TGCGCCAGCAGCCTCGACGAAGGGCGGGACTATGGCTACACCTTC.